The 27 T cell receptor beta chains below all came from one sample that was sequenced in a study of blood T cell repertoires in COVID-19. Only in-frame clones appear in the TCRdb table, and some are missing; sequencing was by immunoSEQ multiplex PCR. The data hold 110,000 to 150,000 clones, with around 80% observed a single time. The sequencing sample was made of peripheral blood. These receptors all stem from a man aged 60-69 years with active or convalescent COVID-19.

The rearrangement uses TRBV6-1 and TRBJ1-1; D remains unclear. Germline CDR1 and CDR2: MNHNS and SASEGT. This CDR3 is built from 13 residues. Trimming cost V 0 bases and J 8 bases, with 10 bases left between them. The CDR3 loop reads CASSEAQGREAFF. Here the CDR3 DNA reads TGTGCCAGCAGTGAAGCGCAAGGCAGGGAAGCTTTCTTT.

V gene TRBV7-8 combines with J gene TRBJ2-7; no clear D gene. CDR3 size: 13 residues. Trimming shortened V by 1 base and J by 1 base, and 5 bases separated the two germline ends. CDR1 is SGHVS, CDR2 FQNEAQ, per germline. CDR3 sequence (DNA): TGTGCCAGCAGCTTAGTAGCATCCTACGAGCAGTACGTC. Translating it yields CASSLVASYEQYV.

This clone was seen just once. At one of its ends the junction is not consistent with the germline gene, which may arise from a read error. The chain recombines TRBV7-7 with TRBJ2-7; D not resolved. CDR1 is SSHAT, CDR2 FNYEAQ, per germline (reference sequence). This CDR3 comprises 17 residues. The CDR3 region is CASSFLLPADHVYEQYF. The CDR3 DNA follows: TGTGCTAGCAGCTTTCTCCTTCCGGCGGATCACGTCTACGAGCAGTACTTC.

J is TRBJ1-2 and V is TRBV7-9, with a possible D match to TRBD1 (6 bases). The V gene lost 5 bases and the J gene lost 4 bases, with 17 bases spanning the gap. The V gene's germline CDR1 is SEHNR and CDR2 FQNEAQ (reference sequence). This CDR3 comprises 15 residues. The CDR3 DNA follows: TGTGCCAGCAGCCGTTCCCCTGCAGGGGCCTATGGCTACACCTTC. Amino acids: CASSRSPAGAYGYTF.

The CDR3 reads CASSKPGLAVKSSYNEQFF. The CDR3 DNA reads TGTGCCAGCAGTAAGCCGGGACTAGCGGTAAAAAGCTCCTACAATGAGCAGTTCTTC. The V and J genes are TRBV2 and TRBJ2-1, with 11 nucleotides matching TRBD2. The CDR3 covers 19 residues. Germline-derived CDR1 and CDR2 are SNHLY and FYNNEI. V lost 5 bases to trimming and J lost 0 bases; unmatched junction nucleotides: 12.

V usage is TRBV4-1 and J usage is TRBJ2-3, with TRBD1 as a possible D gene (6 bases). Germline V gene lookup returns CDR1 MGHRA and CDR2 YSYEKL. This CDR3 region has 19 residues. Trimming left V 0 bases short and J 2 bases short, with 21 bases between. As DNA, the CDR3 is TGCGCCAGCAGCCAAGACTTACCACCCGTAGCAGGGGTCACAGATACGCAGTATTTT. Its protein is CASSQDLPPVAGVTDTQYF.

The chain couples TRBV6-4 to TRBJ2-7, with 7 bases matching TRBD1. The CDR3 is 14 residues long. CDR1 and CDR2 from the germline V gene are MRHNA and SNTAGT. V dropped 6 bases and J dropped 3; count of bases not matched to a gene: 8. The CDR3 loop reads CASRERGQNYEQYV. CDR3 nucleotide sequence: TGTGCCAGCAGAGAGAGGGGACAGAACTACGAGCAGTACGTC.

This chain uses TRBV7-8 with TRBJ1-6; maybe TRBD1 (6 bases). The germline CDR1 and CDR2 sequences are SGHVS and FQNEAQ. This CDR3 contains 19 residues. Trimming cost V 3 bases and J 6 bases, with 24 bases left between them. Here the CDR3 reads CASSLDVWQGGGVNSPLHF. CDR3 nucleotides: TGTGCCAGCAGCTTGGATGTTTGGCAAGGGGGTGGAGTTAATTCACCCCTCCACTTT.

The chain couples TRBV19 to TRBJ1-2; D is uncertain. V gave up 6 bases and J gave up 0 bases, with 14 bases separating them. There are 15 residues in the CDR3. From germline, CDR1 is LNHDA and CDR2 SQIVND (reference sequence). DNA for the CDR3: TGTGCCAGTAGCGAGGAGGCGAACGCTAACTATGGCTACACCTTC. Protein product: CASSEEANANYGYTF.

The chain couples TRBV27 to TRBJ2-1; 9 nucleotides agree with TRBD2. Looked up from germline, CDR1 is MNHEY and CDR2 is SMNVEV (reference sequence). The V segment lost 7 bases and the J segment 4 bases; nucleotides outside the gene matches: 11. The CDR3 has 16 residues. This CDR3 reads CASTLGSTSGYNEQFF. The CDR3 DNA follows: TGTGCCAGCACGTTAGGCTCGACTAGCGGTTACAATGAGCAGTTCTTC.

The rearrangement joins TRBV9 to TRBJ1-6; D is ambiguous. The length of the CDR3 is 16 residues. V lost 3 bases, J lost 5 bases, and 15 bases lay in between. The germline V gene has CDR1 SGDLS and CDR2 YYNGEE. CDR3 in DNA: TGTGCCAGCAGCGCCCGACTTTCTACGGATAATTCACCCCTCCACTTT. Protein product: CASSARLSTDNSPLHF.

The chain recombines TRBV25-1 with TRBJ2-2; 9 bases map to TRBD1. This CDR3 is 15 amino acids long. The germline CDR1 and CDR2 sequences are MGHDK and SYGVNS. V dropped 8 bases and J dropped 4; count of bases not matched to a gene: 8. CDR3 loop: CASWAQGAPTGELFF. The CDR3 nucleotides read TGTGCCAGCTGGGCACAGGGGGCCCCCACCGGGGAGCTGTTTTTT.

This rearrangement joins TRBV9 to TRBJ1-2; the D gene is possibly TRBD1 (5 bases). This CDR3 region has 13 residues. Germline lookup yields CDR1 SGDLS and CDR2 YYNGEE. V was shortened by 4 bases and J by 4 bases, with 11 bases between the two germline ends. CDR3 DNA sequence: TGTGCCAGCAGCCCAACAGGAGTCTATGGCTACACCTTC. Protein sequence: CASSPTGVYGYTF.

The chain joins TRBV10-2 to TRBJ1-5; D possibly corresponds to TRBD1 (5 bases). Trimming shortened V by 8 bases and J by 4 bases, and 6 bases separated the two germline ends. The CDR3 is 11 residues long. CDR1 is WSHSY, CDR2 SAAADI, per germline. The CDR3 here is CASGGNQPQHF. Here the CDR3 DNA reads TGCGCCAGCGGGGGGAATCAGCCCCAGCATTTT.

The chain carries TRBV6-2 or TRBV6-3 and TRBJ1-1, with 10 bases lining up with TRBD1. CDR3 length: 17 amino acids. Germline lookup yields CDR1 MNHEY and CDR2 SVGEGT. V gave up 4 bases and J gave up 4 bases; unmatched junction bases: 12. CDR3 residues: CASSSDRGGTGITEAFF. The CDR3 DNA is TGTGCCAGCAGTTCGGACAGGGGGGGAACGGGGATCACTGAAGCTTTCTTT.

The CDR3: CASSPGRGWTEAFF. The DNA of the CDR3 is TGTGCCAGCAGCCCGGGGAGGGGGTGGACTGAAGCTTTCTTT. This chain uses TRBV5-4 with TRBJ1-1, with a weak D call TRBD1 (6 bases). The CDR3 is made up of 14 amino acids. V was shortened by 4 bases and J by 5 bases, with 15 bases between the two germline ends. Germline CDR1 is SGHNT and CDR2 is YYREEE (reference sequence).

The chain has TRBV5-1 and TRBJ1-4; no firm D call. The CDR3 length is 14 residues. V was shortened by 3 bases and J by 7 bases, with 13 bases between the two germline ends. The germline CDR1 and CDR2 sequences are SGHRS and YFSETQ. CDR3 sequence reads: CASSSGSEAEKLFF. CDR3 DNA: TGCGCCAGCAGCTCCGGGTCAGAGGCTGAAAAACTGTTTTTT.

This rearrangement joins TRBV19 to TRBJ2-7; D perhaps matches TRBD1 (5 bases). V dropped 6 bases and J dropped 2 bases, with 8 bases sitting between them. The CDR3 runs to 12 residues. The germline gives CDR1 LNHDA, CDR2 SQIVND (reference sequence). For the CDR3, the DNA is TGTGCCAGTAGCGACAGCCCCTACGAGCAGTACTTC. Amino acids: CASSDSPYEQYF.

CDR3 region: CASSSRYRGAINEQFF. CDR3 sequence (DNA): TGTGCCAGCAGCTCACGCTACAGGGGGGCTATCAATGAGCAGTTCTTC. This chain joins TRBV7-6 and TRBJ2-1; 8 bases are a match to TRBD1. This CDR3 region has 16 residues. Germline assignment: CDR1 SGHVS and CDR2 FNYEAQ. V lost 4 bases to trimming and J lost 6 bases; unmatched junction nucleotides: 11. The variable domain in full, with the rest retrieved from reference TRBV7-6 and TRBJ2-1, is GAGVSQSPRYKVTKRGQDVALRCDPISGHVSLYWYRQALGQGPEFLTYFNYEAQQDKSGLPNDRFSAERPEGSISTLTIQRTEQRDSAMYRCASSSRYRGAINEQFFGPGTRLTVL.

The chain couples TRBV5-8 to TRBJ2-5, with 10 positions matching TRBD1. Germline V CDR1 and CDR2: SGHTS, YDEGEE. The CDR3 has 16 residues. V was clipped by 4 bases and J by 4 bases; unmatched bases: 10. The CDR3 DNA follows: TGTGCCAGCAGCCCGGGGACAGGGGCGAGAATAGAGACCCAGTACTTC. Its translation: CASSPGTGARIETQYF.

This chain uses TRBV27 with TRBJ1-3; D is ambiguous. Germline CDR1 MNHEY, CDR2 SMNVEV (reference sequence). V gave up 5 bases and J gave up 3 bases, with 11 bases separating them. The CDR3 is 14 amino acids. The CDR3 here is CASSAFGDGNTIYF. The CDR3 DNA sequence: TGTGCCAGCAGTGCGTTCGGTGATGGAAACACCATATATTTT.

Turning to this clone: A junction end diverges from the germline sequence, so it may reflect a read error. J is TRBJ2-5 and V is TRBV7-7; D might be TRBD2 (5 bases). Germline-derived CDR1 and CDR2 are SSHAT and FNYEAQ (reference sequence). This CDR3 contains 13 residues. The CDR3 loop reads CASSTRRKETQYF. The CDR3 region has the DNA TGTGCTAGCAGTACCCGGAGGAAAGAGACCCAGTACTTC.

V and J are TRBV19 and TRBJ1-4, with 8 bases lining up with TRBD1. Germline CDR1 and CDR2: LNHDA and SQIVND (reference sequence). CDR3 length: 15 residues. Germline trimming cut 5 bases from V and 3 bases from J; bases unmatched to any gene: 5. Here the CDR3 DNA reads TGTGCCAGTAGTTCTCAGGGGGCTGCTAATGAAAAACTGTTTTTT. Translating it yields CASSSQGAANEKLFF.

The V and J genes are TRBV4-1 and TRBJ2-1; 9 nucleotides align to TRBD2. Germline V gene data show CDR1 as MGHRA and CDR2 as YSYEKL. V gave up 0 bases and J gave up 2 bases; unmatched junction bases: 2. This CDR3 contains 16 residues. The CDR3 DNA reads TGCGCCAGCAGCCAAGAGCGGGGGGGCCCCTACAATGAGCAGTTCTTC. Translated: CASSQERGGPYNEQFF.

The rearrangement uses TRBV30 and TRBJ2-7, with TRBD2 matching over 12 bases. The CDR3 has 13 amino acids. Germline CDR1 reads GTSNPN; CDR2 reads SVGIG (reference sequence). DNA for the CDR3: TGTGCTCAAGAGGGACTAGCGGGTGGCGAGCAGTACTTC. It yields the protein CAQEGLAGGEQYF.

The CDR3 spells CASSQDFSGIKGGYTF. The CDR3 DNA follows: TGTGCCAGCAGCCAAGATTTTTCAGGGATTAAGGGTGGCTACACCTTC. The chain employs TRBV3-1 (or the pseudogene TRBV3-2) and TRBJ1-2, with TRBD1 as a possible D gene (5 bases). Germline assignment: CDR1 LGHDT and CDR2 YNNKEL (reference sequence). Deletions cut 0 bases from V and 7 bases from J, with 18 bases between. The CDR3 runs 16 residues.

This chain connects TRBV18 to TRBJ2-1, with TRBD2 matching 10 bases. The germline V gene encodes CDR1 KGHSH and CDR2 LQKENI. The CDR3 loop spans 18 amino acids. The V gene end was trimmed by 2 bases and the J gene end by 3 bases; junction bases not matched to a gene: 10. DNA of the CDR3: TGTGCCAGCTCACCAGAACTAGCGGGACGATCAAGCTACAATGAGCAGTTCTTC. The encoded protein is CASSPELAGRSSYNEQFF.